This entry describes one T cell receptor (beta chain). What it binds is not known. This specimen belongs to a study of liver allograft versus peripheral blood T cells. The wider study: The study compared liver allograft T cell receptor repertoires against peripheral blood repertoires of liver transplant recipients. The study, taken as a whole, reports: Intragraft T cell receptor repertoires of liver allografts were reportedly distinct from those in peripheral blood.

TCRdb used MiXCR to reprocess the reads, holding one entry per CDR3 protein. The table records about 13,000 distinct CDR3 sequences, about 18% of them present only once. Trimming pared 5 bases from V and 1 base from J, leaving 9 bases between. The CDR3 contains 14 residues. Germline assignment: CDR1 LNHDA and CDR2 SQIVND (reference sequence). The chain carries TRBV19 and TRBJ2-4, with D perhaps assigned TRBD1 or TRBD2 (5 bases each). The source of this sequence is a human patient who had a liver transplant. Some of these T cells may belong to the graft donor. CDR3 bases: TGTGCCAGTAGTCCAGAGGGGGCCAAAAACATTCAGTACTTC. It yields the protein CASSPEGAKNIQYF.